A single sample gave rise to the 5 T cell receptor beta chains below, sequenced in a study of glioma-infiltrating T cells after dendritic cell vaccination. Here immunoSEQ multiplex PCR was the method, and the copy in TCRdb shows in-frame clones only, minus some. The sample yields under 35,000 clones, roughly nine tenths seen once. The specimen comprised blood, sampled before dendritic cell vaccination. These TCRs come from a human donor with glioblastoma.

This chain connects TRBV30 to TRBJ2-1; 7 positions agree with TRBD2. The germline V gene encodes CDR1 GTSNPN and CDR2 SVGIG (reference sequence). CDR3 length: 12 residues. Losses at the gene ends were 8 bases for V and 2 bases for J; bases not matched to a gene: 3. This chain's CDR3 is CAGTTAYNEQFF. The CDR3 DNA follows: TGTGCCGGGACTACCGCCTACAATGAGCAGTTCTTC.

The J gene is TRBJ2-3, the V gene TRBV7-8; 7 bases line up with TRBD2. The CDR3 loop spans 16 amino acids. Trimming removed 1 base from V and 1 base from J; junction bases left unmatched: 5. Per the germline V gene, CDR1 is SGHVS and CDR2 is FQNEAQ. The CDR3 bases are TGTGCCAGCAGCTTAGTGGGCACTAGCGGCACAGATACGCAGTATTTT. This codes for CASSLVGTSGTDTQYF.

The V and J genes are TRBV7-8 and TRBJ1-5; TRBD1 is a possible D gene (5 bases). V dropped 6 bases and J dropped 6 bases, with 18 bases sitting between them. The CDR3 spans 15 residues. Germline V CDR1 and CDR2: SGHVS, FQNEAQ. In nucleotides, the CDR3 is TGTGCCAGCAGGGCCTGGGCAGGGCCTGGTCAGCCCCAGCATTTT. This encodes CASRAWAGPGQPQHF.

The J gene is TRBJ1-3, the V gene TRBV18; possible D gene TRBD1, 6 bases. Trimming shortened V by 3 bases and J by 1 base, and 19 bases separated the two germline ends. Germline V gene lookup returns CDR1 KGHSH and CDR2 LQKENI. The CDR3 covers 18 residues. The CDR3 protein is CASSPLRGHPGSGNTIYF. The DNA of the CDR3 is TGTGCCAGCTCACCGCTTCGGGGACACCCCGGGTCTGGAAACACCATATATTTT. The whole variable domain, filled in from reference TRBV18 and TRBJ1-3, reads NAGVMQNPRHLVRRRGQEARLRCSPMKGHSHVYWYRQLPEEGLKFMVYLQKENIIDESGMPKERFSAEFPKEGPSILRIQQVVRGDSAAYFCASSPLRGHPGSGNTIYFGEGSWLTVV.

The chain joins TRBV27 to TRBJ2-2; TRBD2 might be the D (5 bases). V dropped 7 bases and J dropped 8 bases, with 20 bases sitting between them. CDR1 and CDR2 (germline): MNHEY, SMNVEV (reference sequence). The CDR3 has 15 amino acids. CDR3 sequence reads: CASTPGWGTWGELFF. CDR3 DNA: TGTGCCAGCACCCCGGGGTGGGGTACTTGGGGGGAGCTGTTTTTT.